In this sample, the clone carrying this TCR beta chain turned up once. These data originate in a study of blood T cell repertoires in COVID-19. Overall study: The samples span acute and convalescent COVID-19 from the United States, Italy and Spain. Nucleic acid was either cDNA or gDNA, and it came from T cells, B-cell-depleted T cells, or PBMCs.

The CDR3 spans 12 residues. CDR1 and CDR2 (germline): SGDLS, YYNGEE. The ends were cut back, 4 bases at V and 0 bases at J, with 5 bases in the middle. Measured with immunoSEQ multiplex PCR; TCRdb has only the in-frame clones, and not every one. The repertoire includes tens of thousands of clones, more than 75% of them detected once, and approximately 8.6% sits in the top ten. Input material: peripheral blood. The rearrangement joins TRBV9 to TRBJ2-7; D is undetermined. The TCR sequence derives from a human donor in a cohort sampled during active COVID-19. CDR3 sequence: CASSSSSYEQYF. The CDR3 DNA reads TGTGCCAGCAGCTCGAGCTCCTACGAGCAGTACTTC.